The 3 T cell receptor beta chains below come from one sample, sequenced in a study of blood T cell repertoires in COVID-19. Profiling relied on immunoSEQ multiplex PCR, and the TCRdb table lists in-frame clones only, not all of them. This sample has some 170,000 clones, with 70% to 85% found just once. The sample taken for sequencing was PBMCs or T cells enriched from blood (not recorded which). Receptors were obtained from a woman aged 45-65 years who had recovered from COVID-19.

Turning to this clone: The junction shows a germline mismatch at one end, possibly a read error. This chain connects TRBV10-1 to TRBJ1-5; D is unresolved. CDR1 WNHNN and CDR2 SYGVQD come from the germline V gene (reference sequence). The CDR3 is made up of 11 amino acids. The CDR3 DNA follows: TGCGCCAGCAGTGAGTGTGCCAGAAAGATATTT. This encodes CASSECARKIF.

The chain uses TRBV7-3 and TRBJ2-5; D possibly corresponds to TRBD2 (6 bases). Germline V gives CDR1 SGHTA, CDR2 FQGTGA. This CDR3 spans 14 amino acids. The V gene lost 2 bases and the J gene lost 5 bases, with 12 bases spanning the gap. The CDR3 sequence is CASSLYGRTETQYF. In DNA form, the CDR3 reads TGTGCCAGCAGCTTATATGGGAGGACCGAGACCCAGTACTTC.

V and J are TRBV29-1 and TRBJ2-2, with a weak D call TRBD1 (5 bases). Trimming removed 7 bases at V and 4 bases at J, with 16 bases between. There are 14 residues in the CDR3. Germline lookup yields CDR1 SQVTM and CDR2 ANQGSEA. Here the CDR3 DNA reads TGCAGCGCCAATCTAGGACATGCCACCGGGGAGCTGTTTTTT. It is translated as CSANLGHATGELFF.